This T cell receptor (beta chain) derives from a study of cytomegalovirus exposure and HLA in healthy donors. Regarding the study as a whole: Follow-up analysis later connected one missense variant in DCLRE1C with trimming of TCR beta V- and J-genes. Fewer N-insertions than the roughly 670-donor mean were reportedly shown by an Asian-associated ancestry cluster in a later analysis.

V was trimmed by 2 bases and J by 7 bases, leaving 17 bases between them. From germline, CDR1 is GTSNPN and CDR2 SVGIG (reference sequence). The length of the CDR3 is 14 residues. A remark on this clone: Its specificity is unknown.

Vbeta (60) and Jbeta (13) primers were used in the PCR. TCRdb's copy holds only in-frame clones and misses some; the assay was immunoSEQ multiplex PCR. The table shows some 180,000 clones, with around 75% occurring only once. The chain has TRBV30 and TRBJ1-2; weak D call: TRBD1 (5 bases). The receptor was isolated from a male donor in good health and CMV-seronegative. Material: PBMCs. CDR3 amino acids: CAWSRDTRRGGYTF. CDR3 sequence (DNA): TGTGCCTGGAGTAGAGACACCAGGAGGGGTGGCTACACCTTC.